This T cell receptor (beta chain) emerged from a study of T cell responses to AZD1222 COVID-19 vaccine. In the study overall: The study pooled second doses at about 4 or about 12 weeks. Study-wide findings and caveats: Most donors were white British and more were female, and clonal diversity was possibly underestimated. Two doses of AZD1222 preceded a rise in Spike-specific TCR breadth and depth.

About this clone: Its specificity is unknown.

The V end lost 3 bases, the J end lost 1 base, and 10 bases lay between the germline ends. The germline V gene has CDR1 KGHSH and CDR2 LQKENI. The length of the CDR3 is 14 residues. Libraries were prepared by immunoSEQ multiplex PCR; TCRdb keeps only in-frame clonotypes and omits some of them. The sample has 150,000 or so clones; 89% are singletons. The clonotype was recovered from an adult in good health. Sequencing was performed on peripheral blood, taken on day 0 of AZD1222 vaccination. The chain joins TRBV18 to TRBJ2-7; D remains ambiguous. The CDR3 region has the DNA TGTGCCAGCTCACCCCCCGAGGTGTCCTACGAGCAGTACTTC. It translates to CASSPPEVSYEQYF.